This TCR beta chain appears in the sequencing data of a study of persistence of HIV-infected CD4 T cells. The wider study: Antigen stimulation activated a lower proportion of cells, more of them memory, than anti-CD3/anti-CD28 stimulation.

Anti-CD3/anti-CD28 beads served as a nonspecific positive control stimulus. Sorting selected CD4+ T cells upregulating both CD40 ligand and CD69. Germline loops: CDR1 MDHEN, CDR2 SYDVKM. The CDR3 runs to 15 residues. The V end lost 2 bases, the J end lost 0 bases, and 8 bases lay between the germline ends. As to this clone: Its antigen is currently unknown.

The immunoSEQ assay was version 4, run in survey mode. The method was immunoSEQ multiplex PCR; TCRdb's version includes in-frame clones alone and lacks a portion of them. The sample shows 40,000 or so clones, around 92% of them seen only once. Sequencing used CD4+ T cells sorted from PBMCs after roughly 18-hour stimulation, obtained from a patient who received antiretroviral therapy. The chain uses TRBV28 and TRBJ2-4, with D unresolved. This TCR derives from an adult man with HIV who was CMV-seropositive. Here the CDR3 reads CASSLRDLAKNIQYF. The CDR3 DNA sequence: TGTGCCAGCAGTTTAAGAGATCTAGCCAAAAACATTCAGTACTTC.